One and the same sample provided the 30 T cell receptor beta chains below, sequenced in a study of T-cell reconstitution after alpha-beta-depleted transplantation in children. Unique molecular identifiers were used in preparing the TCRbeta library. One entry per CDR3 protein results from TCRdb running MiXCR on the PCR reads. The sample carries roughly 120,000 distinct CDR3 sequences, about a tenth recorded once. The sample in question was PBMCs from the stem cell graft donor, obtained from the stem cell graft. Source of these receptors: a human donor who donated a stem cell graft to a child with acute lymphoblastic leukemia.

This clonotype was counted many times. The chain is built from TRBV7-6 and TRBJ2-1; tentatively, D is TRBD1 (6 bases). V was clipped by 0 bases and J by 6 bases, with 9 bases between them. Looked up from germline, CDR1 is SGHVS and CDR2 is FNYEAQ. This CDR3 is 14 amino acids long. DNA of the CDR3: TGTGCCAGCAGCTTAGCGGTACAGGGCAATGAGCAGTTCTTC. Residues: CASSLAVQGNEQFF.

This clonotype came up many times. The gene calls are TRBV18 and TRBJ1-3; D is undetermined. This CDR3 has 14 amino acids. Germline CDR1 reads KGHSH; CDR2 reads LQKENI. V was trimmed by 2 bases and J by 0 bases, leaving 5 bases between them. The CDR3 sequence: CASSPGVSGNTIYF. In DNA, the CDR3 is TGTGCCAGCTCACCAGGTGTCTCTGGAAACACCATATATTTT.

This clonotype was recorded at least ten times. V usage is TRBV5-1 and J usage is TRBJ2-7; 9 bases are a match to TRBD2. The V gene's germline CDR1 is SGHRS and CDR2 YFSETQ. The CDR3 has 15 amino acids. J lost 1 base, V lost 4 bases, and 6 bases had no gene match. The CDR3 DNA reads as TGCGCCAGCAGCCCTTCTAGCGGGGAGTCCTACGAGCAGTACTTC. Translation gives CASSPSSGESYEQYF. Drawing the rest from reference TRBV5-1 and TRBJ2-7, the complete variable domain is KAGVTQTPRYLIKTRGQQVTLSCSPISGHRSVSWYQQTPGQGLQFLFEYFSETQRNKGNFPGRFSGRQFSNSRSEMNVSTLELGDSALYLCASSPSSGESYEQYFGPGTRLTVT.

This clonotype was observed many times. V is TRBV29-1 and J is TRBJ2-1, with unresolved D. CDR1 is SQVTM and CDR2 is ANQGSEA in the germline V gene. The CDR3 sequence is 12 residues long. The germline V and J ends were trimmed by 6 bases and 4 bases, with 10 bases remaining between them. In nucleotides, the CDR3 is TGCAGCGTAGCCGACATATACAATGAGCAGTTCTTC. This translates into CSVADIYNEQFF.

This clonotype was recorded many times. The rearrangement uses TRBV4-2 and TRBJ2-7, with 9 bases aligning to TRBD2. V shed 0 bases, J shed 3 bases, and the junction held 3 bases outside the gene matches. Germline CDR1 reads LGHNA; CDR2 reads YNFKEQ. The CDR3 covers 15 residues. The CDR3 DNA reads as TGTGCCAGCAGCCAAGAGCGGGAGGGGGGCTACGAGCAGTACTTC. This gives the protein CASSQEREGGYEQYF.

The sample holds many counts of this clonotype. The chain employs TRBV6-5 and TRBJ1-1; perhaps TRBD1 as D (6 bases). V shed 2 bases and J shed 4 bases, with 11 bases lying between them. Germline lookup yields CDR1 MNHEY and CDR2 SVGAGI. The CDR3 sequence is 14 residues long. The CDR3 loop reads CASSYGGLGTEAFF. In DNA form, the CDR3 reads TGTGCCAGCAGTTACGGGGGGCTGGGCACTGAAGCTTTCTTT.

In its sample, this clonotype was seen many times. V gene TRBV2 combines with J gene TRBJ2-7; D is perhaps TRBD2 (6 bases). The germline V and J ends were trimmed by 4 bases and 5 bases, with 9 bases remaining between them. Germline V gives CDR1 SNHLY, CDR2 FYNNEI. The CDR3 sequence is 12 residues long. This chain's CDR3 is CASSATRDEQYF. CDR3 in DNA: TGTGCCAGCAGTGCGACTAGGGACGAGCAGTACTTC.

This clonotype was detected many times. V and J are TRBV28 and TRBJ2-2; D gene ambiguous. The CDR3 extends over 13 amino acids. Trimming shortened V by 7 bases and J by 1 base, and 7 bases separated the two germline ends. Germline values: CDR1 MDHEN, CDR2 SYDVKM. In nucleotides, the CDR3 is TGTGCCAGCACCGAGCGGAACACCGGGGAGCTGTTTTTT. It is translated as CASTERNTGELFF.

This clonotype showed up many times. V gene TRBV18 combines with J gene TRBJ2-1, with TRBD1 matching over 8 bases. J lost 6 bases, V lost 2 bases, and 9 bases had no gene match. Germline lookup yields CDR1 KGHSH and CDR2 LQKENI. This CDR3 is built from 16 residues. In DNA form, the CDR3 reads TGTGCCAGCTCACCAAGGTCGGGACAGGCACCCAATGAGCAGTTCTTC. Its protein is CASSPRSGQAPNEQFF.

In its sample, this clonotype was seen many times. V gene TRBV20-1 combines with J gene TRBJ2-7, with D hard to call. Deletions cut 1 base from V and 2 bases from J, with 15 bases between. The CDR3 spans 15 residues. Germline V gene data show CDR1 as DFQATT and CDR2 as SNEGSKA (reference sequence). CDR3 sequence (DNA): TGCAGTGCTAGAGCGGGCGCAGAACTCACCTACGAGCAGTACTTC. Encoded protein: CSARAGAELTYEQYF.

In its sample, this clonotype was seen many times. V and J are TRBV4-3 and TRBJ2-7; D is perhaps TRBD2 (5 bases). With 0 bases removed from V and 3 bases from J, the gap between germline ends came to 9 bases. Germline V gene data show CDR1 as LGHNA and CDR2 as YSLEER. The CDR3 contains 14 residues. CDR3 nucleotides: TGCGCCAGCAGCCAAGATTACGGGATCTACGAGCAGTACTTC. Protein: CASSQDYGIYEQYF.

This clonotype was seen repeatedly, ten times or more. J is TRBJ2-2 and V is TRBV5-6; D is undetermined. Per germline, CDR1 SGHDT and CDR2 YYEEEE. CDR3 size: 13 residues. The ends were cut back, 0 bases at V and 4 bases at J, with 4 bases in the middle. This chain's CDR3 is CASSLVVTGELFF. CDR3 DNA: TGTGCCAGCAGCTTGGTGGTCACCGGGGAGCTGTTTTTT.

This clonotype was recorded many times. The CDR3 here is CASSFGQTSGNTIYF. Written as DNA, the CDR3 is TGTGCCAGCAGCTTCGGACAGACCTCTGGAAACACCATATATTTT. The chain carries TRBV7-2 and TRBJ1-3, with D tentatively TRBD1 (6 bases). The CDR3 has 15 residues. CDR1 is SGHTA and CDR2 is FQGNSA in the germline V gene. V was cut by 3 bases and J by 0 bases, with 9 bases left in between.

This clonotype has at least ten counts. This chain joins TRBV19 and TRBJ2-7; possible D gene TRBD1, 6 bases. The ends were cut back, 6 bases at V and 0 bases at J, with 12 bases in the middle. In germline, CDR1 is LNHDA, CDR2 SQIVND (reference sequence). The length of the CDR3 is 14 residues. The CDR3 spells CASSRDTDSYEQYF. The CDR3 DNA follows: TGTGCCAGTAGCCGGGACACTGACTCCTACGAGCAGTACTTC.

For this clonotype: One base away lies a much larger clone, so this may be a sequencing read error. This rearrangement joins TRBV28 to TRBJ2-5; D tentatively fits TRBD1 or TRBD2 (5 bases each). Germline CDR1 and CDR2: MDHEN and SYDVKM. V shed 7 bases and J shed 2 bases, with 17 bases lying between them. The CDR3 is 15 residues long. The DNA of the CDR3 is TGTGCCAGCACCCCCCGGGGCAGGAGACAAGAGACCCAGTACTTC. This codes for CASTPRGRRQETQYF.

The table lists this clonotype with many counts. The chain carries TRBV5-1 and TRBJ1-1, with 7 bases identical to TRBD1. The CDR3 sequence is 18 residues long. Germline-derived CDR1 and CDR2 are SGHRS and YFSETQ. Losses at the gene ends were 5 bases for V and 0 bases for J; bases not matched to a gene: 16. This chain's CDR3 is CASRTSTGQTELNTEAFF. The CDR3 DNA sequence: TGCGCCAGCAGAACGTCTACGGGACAGACCGAGTTGAACACTGAAGCTTTCTTT.

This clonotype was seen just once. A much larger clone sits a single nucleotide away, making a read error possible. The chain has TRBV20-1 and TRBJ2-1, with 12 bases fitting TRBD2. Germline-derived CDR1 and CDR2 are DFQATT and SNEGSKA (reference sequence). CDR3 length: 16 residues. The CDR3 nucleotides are TGCATTGCTAGAGGGACTAGCGGGTTAGGGTACAATGAGCAGTTCTTC. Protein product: CIARGTSGLGYNEQFF.

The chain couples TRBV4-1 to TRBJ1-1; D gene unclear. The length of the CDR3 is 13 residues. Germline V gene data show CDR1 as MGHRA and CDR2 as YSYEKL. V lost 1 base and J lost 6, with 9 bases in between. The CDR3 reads CASSQVLGAEAFF. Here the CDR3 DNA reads TGCGCCAGCAGCCAAGTACTGGGCGCTGAAGCTTTCTTT.

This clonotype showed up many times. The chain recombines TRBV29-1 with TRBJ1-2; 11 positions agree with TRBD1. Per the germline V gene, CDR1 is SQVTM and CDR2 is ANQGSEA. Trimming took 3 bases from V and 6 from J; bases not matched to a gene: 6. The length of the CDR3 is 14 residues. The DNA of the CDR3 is TGCAGCGTTGAGCCGGGACAGGGGGAGAATGGCTACACCTTC. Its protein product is CSVEPGQGENGYTF.

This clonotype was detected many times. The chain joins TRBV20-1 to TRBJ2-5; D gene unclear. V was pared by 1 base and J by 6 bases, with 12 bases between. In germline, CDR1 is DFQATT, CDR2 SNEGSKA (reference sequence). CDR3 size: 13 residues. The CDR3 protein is CSARGYSGKTQYF. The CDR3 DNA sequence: TGCAGTGCTAGAGGATACAGTGGAAAGACCCAGTACTTC.

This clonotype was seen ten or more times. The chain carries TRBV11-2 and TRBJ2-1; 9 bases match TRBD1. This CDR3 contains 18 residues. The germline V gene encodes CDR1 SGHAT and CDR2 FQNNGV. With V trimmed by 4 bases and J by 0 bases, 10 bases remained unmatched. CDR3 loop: CASSSQGGTGSSYNEQFF. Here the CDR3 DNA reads TGTGCCAGCAGCTCCCAAGGGGGGACAGGGAGCTCCTACAATGAGCAGTTCTTC.

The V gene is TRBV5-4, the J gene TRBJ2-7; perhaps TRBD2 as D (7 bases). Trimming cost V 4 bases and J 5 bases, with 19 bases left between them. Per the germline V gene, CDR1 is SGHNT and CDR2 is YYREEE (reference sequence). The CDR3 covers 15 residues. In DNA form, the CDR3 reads TGTGCCAGCAGCCCTACTAGGGGGGGCCTGGACGAGCAGTACTTC. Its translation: CASSPTRGGLDEQYF.

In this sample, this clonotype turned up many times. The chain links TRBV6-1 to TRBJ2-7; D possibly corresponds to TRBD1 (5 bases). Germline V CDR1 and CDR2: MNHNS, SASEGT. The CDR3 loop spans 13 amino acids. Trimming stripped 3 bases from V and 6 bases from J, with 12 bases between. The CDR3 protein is CASSDRDFGEQYF. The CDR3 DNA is TGTGCCAGCAGTGACAGGGATTTTGGCGAGCAGTACTTC.

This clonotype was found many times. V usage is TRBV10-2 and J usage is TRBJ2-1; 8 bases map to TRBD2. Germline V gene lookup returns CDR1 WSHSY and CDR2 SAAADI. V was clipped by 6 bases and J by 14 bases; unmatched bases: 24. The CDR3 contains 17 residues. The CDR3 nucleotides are TGCGCCAGCAGCGAGAACCCACTAGCGGCTCCTTTGCGGTTTGAGTTCTTC. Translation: CASSENPLAAPLRFEFF.

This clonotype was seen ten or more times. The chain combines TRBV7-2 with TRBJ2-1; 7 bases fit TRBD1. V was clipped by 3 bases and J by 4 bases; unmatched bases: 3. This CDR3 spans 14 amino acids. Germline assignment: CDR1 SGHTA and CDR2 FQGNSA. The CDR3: CASSFPGQYNEQFF. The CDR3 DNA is TGTGCCAGCAGCTTCCCGGGACAGTACAATGAGCAGTTCTTC.

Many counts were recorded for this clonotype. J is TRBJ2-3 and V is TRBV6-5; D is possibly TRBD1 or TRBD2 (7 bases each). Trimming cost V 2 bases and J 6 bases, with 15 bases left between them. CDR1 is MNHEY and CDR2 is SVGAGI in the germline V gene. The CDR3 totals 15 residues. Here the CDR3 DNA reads TGTGCCAGCAGTTACCCCGGGACAGCGGGGGATACGCAGTATTTT. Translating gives CASSYPGTAGDTQYF.

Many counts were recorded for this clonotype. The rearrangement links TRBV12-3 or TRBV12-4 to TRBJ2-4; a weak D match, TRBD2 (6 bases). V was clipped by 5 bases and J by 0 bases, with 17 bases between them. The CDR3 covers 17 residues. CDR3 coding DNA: TGTGCCAGCAGTCCCCCTGGACTGGGACTAGCCAAAAACATTCAGTACTTC. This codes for CASSPPGLGLAKNIQYF.

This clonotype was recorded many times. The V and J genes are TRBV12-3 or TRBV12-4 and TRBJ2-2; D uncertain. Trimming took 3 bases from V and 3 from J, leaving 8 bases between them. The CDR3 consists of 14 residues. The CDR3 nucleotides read TGTGCCAGCAGTTTGTCCCGCCACACCGGGGAGCTGTTTTTT. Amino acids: CASSLSRHTGELFF.

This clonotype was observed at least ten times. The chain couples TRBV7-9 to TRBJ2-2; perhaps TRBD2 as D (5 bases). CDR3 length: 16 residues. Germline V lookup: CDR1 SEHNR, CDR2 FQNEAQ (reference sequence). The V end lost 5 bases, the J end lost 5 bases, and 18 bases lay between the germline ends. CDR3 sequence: CASSAGPGRDTGELFF. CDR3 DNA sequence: TGTGCCAGCAGCGCCGGACCTGGTCGGGATACCGGGGAGCTGTTTTTT.

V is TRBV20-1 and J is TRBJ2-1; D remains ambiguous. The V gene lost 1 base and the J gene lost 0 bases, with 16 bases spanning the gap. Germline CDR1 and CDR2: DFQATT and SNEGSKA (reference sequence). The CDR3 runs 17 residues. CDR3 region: CSARGLSGRSSYNEQFF. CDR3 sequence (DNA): TGCAGTGCTAGAGGTCTTAGTGGCCGGAGCTCCTACAATGAGCAGTTCTTC.